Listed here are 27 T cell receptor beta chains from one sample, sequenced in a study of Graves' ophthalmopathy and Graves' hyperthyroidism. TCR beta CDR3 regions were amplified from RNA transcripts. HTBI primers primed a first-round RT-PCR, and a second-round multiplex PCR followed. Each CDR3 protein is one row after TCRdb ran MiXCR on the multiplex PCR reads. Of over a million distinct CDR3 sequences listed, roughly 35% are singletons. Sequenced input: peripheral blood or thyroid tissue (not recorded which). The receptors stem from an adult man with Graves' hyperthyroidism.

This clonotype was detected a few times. The CDR3 sequence is CASLTVAGEQYF. In DNA form, the CDR3 reads TGTGCCAGCCTGACAGTTGCGGGCGAGCAGTACTTC. The V and J genes are TRBV6-1 and TRBJ2-7; TRBD1 or TRBD2 may be the D gene (5 bases each). The V gene's germline CDR1 is MNHNS and CDR2 SASEGT. The CDR3 covers 12 residues. Trimming removed 8 bases from V and 6 bases from J, with 14 bases in between.

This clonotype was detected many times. The CDR3 reads CASSTPLERPGANVLTF. The CDR3 DNA sequence: TGTGCCAGCAGCACCCCCCTGGAAAGGCCCGGGGCCAACGTCCTGACTTTC. This rearrangement joins TRBV9 to TRBJ2-6, with D unresolved. With 4 bases removed from V and 4 bases from J, the gap between germline ends came to 18 bases. Germline V gene sequence: CDR1 SGDLS, CDR2 YYNGEE. The CDR3 totals 17 residues.

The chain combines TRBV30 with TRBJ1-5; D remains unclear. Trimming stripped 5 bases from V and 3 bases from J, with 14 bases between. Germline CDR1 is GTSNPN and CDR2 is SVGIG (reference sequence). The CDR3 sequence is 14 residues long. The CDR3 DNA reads TGTGCCTGGGCCTGGCCATCGTCCAATCAGCCCCAGCATTTT. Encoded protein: CAWAWPSSNQPQHF.

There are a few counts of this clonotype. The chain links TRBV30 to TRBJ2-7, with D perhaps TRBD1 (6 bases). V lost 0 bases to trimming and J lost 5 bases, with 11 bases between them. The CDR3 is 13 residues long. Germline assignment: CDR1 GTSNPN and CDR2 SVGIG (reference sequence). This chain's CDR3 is CAWSVQGSNEQYF. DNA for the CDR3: TGTGCCTGGAGTGTACAGGGAAGCAACGAGCAGTACTTC.

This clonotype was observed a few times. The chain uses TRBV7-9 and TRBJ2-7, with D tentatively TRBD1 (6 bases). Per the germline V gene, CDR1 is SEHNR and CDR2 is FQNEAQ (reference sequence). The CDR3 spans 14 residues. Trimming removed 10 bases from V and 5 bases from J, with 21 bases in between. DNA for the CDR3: TGTGCCATCAGTGAGGCGGGCAGGGGCCACGAGCAGTACTTC. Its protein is CAISEAGRGHEQYF.

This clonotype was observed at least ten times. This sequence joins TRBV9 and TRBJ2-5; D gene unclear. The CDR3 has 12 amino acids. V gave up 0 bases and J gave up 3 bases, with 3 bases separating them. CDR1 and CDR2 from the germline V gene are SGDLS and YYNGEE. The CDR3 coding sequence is TGTGCCAGCAGCGTAGGAGAAGAGACCCAGTACTTC. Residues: CASSVGEETQYF.

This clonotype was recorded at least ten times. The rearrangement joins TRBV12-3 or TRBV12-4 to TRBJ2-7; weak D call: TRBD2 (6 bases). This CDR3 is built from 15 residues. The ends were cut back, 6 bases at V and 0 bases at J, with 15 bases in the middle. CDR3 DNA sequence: TGTGCCAGCAGACGAGCGGGCCAGAGCTCCTACGAGCAGTACTTC. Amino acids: CASRRAGQSSYEQYF.

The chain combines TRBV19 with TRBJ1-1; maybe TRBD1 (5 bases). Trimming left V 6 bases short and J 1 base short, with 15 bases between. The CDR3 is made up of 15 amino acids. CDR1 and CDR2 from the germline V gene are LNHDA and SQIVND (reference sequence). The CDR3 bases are TGTGCCAGTAGACCGACCGGGACGGGGAACACTGAAGCTTTCTTT. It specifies CASRPTGTGNTEAFF.

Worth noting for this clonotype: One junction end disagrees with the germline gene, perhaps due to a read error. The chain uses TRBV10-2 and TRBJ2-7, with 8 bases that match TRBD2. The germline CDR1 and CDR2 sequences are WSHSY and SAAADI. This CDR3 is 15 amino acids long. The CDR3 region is CASEPTSVTSYEQYF. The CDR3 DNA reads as TGTGCCAGCGAACCGACTAGCGTAACCTCCTACGAGCAGTACTTC.

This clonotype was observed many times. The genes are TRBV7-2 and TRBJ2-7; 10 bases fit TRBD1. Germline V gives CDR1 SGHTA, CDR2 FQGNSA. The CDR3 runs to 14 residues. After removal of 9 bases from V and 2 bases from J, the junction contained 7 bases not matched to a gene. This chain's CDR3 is CASSRTGGTYEQYF. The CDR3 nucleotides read TGTGCCAGTAGTAGGACAGGGGGAACCTACGAGCAGTACTTC. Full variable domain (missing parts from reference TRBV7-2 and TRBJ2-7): GAGVSQSPSNKVTEKGKDVELRCDPISGHTALYWYRQSLGQGLEFLIYFQGNSAPDKSGLPSDRFSAERTGGSVSTLTIQRTQQEDSAVYLCASSRTGGTYEQYFGPGTRLTVT.

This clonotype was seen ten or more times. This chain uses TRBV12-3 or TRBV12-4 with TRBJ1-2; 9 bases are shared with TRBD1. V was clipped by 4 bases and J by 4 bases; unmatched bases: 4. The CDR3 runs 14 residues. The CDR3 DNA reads TGTGCCAGCAGTTGGGGACAGGGAGGCTATGGCTACACCTTC. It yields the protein CASSWGQGGYGYTF.

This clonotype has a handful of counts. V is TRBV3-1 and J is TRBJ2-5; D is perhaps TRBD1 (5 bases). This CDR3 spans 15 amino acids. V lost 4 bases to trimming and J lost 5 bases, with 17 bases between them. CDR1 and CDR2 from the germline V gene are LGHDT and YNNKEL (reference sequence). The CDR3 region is CASSLLTVGQETQYF. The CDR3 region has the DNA TGTGCCAGCAGCCTCCTGACAGTCGGTCAGGAGACCCAGTACTTC.

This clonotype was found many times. CDR3 residues: CASSPEHWADTQYF. The CDR3 DNA sequence: TGTGCCAGCAGCCCGGAGCATTGGGCAGATACGCAGTATTTT. This chain uses TRBV7-2 with TRBJ2-3; D is undetermined. Trimming took off 5 bases at V and 4 bases at J, with 13 bases between the two ends. Looked up from germline, CDR1 is SGHTA and CDR2 is FQGNSA. The CDR3 has 14 amino acids.

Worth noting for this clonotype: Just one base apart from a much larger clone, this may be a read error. For the CDR3, the DNA is TGTGCCAGCAGGCCAGCCCAAGGGACCCAGTACTTC. It specifies CASRPAQGTQYF. J is TRBJ2-5 and V is TRBV2; D is unclear. This CDR3 comprises 12 residues. The V gene's germline CDR1 is SNHLY and CDR2 FYNNEI.

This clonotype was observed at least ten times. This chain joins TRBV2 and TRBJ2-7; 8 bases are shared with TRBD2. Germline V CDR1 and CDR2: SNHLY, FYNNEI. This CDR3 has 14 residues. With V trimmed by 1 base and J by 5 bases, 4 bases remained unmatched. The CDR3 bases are TGTGCCAGCAGTGAAGTTAGCGGGGCCAACGAGCAGTACTTC. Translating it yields CASSEVSGANEQYF.

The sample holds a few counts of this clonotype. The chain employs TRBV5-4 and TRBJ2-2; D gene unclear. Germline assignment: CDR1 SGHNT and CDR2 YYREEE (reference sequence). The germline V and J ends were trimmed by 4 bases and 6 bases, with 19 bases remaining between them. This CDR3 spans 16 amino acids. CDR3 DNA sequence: TGTGCCAGCAGCGTACAACAGAGTGTTGTCCCCGGGGAGCTGTTTTTT. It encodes CASSVQQSVVPGELFF.

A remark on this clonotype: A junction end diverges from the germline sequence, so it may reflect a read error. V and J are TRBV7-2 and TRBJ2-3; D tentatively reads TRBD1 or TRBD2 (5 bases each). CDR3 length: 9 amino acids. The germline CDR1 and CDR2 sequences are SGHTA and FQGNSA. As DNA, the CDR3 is TGTGCCAGCAGCCCGGGACCTGTATTT. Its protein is CASSPGPVF.

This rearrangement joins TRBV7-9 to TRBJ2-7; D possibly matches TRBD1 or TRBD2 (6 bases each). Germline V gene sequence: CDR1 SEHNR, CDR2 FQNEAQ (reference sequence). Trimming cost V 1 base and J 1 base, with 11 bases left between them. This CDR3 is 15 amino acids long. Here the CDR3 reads CASSLDGGQSYEQYF. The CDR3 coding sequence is TGTGCCAGCAGCTTAGACGGGGGACAATCCTACGAGCAGTACTTC.

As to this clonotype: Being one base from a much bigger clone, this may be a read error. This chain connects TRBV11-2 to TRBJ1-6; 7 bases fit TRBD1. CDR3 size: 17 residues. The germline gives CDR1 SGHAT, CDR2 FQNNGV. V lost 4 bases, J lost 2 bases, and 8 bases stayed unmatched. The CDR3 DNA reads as TGTGCCAGCAGCTCCGCGACAGGGTTGGCCTATAATTCACCCCTCCACTTT. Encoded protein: CASSSATGLAYNSPLHF.

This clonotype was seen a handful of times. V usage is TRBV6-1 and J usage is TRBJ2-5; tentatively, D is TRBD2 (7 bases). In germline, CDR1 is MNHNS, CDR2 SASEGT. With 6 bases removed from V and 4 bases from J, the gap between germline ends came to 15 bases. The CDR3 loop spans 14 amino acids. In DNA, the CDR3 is TGTGCCAGCAGACAAGGGGGGGCAGGAGAGACCCAGTACTTC. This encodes CASRQGGAGETQYF.

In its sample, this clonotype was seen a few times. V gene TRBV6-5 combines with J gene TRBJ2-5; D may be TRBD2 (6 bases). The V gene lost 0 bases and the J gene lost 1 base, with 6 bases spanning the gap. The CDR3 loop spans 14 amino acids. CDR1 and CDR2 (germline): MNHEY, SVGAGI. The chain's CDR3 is CASSYSTSQETQYF. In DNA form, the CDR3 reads TGTGCCAGCAGTTACTCGACTAGCCAAGAGACCCAGTACTTC.

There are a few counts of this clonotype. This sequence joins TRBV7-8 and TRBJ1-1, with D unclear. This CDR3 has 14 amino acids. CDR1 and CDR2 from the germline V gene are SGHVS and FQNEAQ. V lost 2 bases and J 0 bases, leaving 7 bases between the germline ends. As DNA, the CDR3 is TGTGCCAGCAGCTTATTTGGAGTGAACACTGAAGCTTTCTTT. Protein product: CASSLFGVNTEAFF.

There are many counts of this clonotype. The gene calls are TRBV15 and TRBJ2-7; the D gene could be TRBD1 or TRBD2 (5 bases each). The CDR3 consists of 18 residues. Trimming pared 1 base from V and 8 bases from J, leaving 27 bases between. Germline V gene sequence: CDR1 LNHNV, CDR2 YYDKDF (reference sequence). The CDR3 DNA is TGTGCCACCAGCAGAGGAGCGGACATGCGAGGCCCCAAGGGTCAGCAGTACTTC. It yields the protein CATSRGADMRGPKGQQYF.

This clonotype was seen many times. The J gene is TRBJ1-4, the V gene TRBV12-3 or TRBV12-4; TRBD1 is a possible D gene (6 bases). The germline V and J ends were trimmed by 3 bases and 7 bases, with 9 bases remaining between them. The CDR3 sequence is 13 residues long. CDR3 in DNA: TGTGCCAGCAGTTTTACGACAGGTGAAAAACTGTTTTTT. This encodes CASSFTTGEKLFF.

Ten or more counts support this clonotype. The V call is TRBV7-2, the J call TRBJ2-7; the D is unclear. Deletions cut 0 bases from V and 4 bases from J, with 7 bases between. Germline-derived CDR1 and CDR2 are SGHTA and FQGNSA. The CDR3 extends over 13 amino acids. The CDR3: CASSLAARYEQYF. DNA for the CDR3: TGTGCCAGCAGCTTAGCGGCCAGATACGAGCAGTACTTC.

The CDR3 DNA sequence: TGTGCCAGCAGCCACAGACCCGGGGAGCTGTTTTTT. It is translated as CASSHRPGELFF. The rearrangement uses TRBV14 and TRBJ2-2, with D unclear. The V gene's germline CDR1 is SGHDN and CDR2 FVKESK. This CDR3 contains 12 residues. V lost 3 bases and J lost 6, with 5 bases in between.

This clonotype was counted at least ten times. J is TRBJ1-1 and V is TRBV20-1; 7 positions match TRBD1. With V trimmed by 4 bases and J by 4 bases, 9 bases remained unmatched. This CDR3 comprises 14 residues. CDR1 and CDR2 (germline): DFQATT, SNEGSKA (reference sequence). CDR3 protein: CSAKKGGGGTEAFF. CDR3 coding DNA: TGCAGTGCTAAGAAAGGGGGCGGTGGCACTGAAGCTTTCTTT.